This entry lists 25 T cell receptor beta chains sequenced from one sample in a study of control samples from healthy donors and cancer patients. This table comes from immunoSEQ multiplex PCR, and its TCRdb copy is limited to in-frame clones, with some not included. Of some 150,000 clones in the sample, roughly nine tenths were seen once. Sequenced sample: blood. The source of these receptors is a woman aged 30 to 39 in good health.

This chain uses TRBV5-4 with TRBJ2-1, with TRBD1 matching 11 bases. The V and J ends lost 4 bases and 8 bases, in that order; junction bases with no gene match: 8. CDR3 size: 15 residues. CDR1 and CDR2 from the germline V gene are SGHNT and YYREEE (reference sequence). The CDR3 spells CASSAPRDRGDEQFF. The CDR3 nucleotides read TGTGCCAGCAGCGCGCCCCGGGACAGGGGGGATGAGCAGTTCTTC.

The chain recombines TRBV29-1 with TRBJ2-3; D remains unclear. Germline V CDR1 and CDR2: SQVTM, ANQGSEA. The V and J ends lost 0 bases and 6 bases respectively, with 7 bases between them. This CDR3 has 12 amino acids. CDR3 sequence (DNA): TGCAGCGTTGAAGAAGTAAGGGATACGCAGTATTTT. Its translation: CSVEEVRDTQYF.

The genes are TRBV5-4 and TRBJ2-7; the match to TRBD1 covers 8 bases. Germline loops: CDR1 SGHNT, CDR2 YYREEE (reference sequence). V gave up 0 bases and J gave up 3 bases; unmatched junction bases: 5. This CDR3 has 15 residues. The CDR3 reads CASSLATGGDYEQYF. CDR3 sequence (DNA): TGTGCCAGCAGCTTGGCCACAGGGGGAGACTACGAGCAGTACTTC.

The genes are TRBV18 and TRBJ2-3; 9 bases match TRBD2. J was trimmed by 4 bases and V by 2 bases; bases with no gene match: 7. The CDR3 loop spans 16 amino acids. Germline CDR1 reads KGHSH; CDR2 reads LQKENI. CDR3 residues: CASSPRSLAGSDTQYF. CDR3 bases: TGTGCCAGCTCACCAAGGTCCCTAGCGGGATCAGATACGCAGTATTTT.

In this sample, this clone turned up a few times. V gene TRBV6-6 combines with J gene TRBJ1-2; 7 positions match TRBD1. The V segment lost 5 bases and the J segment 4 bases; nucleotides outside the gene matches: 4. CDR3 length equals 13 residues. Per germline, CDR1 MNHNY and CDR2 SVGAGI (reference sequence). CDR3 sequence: CASSPDRRYGYTF. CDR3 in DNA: TGTGCCAGCAGTCCGGACAGGCGCTATGGCTACACCTTC.

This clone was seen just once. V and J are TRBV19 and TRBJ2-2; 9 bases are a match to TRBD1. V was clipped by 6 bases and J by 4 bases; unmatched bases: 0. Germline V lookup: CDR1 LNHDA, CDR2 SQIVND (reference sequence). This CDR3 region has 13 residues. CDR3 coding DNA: TGTGCCAGTAGGGACAGGGGCACCGGGGAGCTGTTTTTT. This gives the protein CASRDRGTGELFF.

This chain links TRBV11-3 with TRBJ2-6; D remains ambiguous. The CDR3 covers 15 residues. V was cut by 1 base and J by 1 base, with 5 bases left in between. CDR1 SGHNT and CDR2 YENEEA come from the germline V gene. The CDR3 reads CASSLANSGANVLTF. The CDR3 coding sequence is TGTGCCAGCAGCTTAGCCAATTCTGGGGCCAACGTCCTGACTTTC.

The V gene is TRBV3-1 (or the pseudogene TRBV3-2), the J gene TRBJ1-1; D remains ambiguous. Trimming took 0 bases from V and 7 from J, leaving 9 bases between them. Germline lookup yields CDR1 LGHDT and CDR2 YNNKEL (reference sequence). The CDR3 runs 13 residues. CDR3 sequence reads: CASSQDRRVEAFF. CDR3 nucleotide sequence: TGTGCCAGCAGCCAAGATCGAAGGGTTGAAGCTTTCTTT.

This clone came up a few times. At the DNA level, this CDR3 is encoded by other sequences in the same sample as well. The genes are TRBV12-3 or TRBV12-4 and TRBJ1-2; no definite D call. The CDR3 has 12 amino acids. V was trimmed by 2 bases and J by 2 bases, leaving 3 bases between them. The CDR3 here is CASSLRNYGYTF. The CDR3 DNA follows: TGTGCCAGCAGTTTACGGAACTATGGCTACACCTTC.

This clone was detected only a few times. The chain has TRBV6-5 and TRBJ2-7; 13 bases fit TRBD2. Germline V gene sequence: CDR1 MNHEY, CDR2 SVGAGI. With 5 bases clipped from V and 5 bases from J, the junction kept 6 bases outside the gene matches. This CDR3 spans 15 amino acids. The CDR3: CASSTLAGGPHEQYF. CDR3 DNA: TGTGCCAGCAGTACACTAGCGGGAGGGCCCCACGAGCAGTACTTC.

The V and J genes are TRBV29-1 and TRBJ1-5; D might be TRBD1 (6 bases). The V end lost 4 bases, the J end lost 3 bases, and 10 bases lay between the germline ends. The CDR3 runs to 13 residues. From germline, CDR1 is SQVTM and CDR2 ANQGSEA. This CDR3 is CSVGGDNNQPQHF. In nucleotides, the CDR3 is TGCAGCGTTGGGGGGGACAACAATCAGCCCCAGCATTTT.

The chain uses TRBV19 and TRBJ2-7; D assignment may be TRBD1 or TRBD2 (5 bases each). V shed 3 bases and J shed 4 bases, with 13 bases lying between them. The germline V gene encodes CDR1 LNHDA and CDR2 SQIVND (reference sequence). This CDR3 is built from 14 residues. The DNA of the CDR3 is TGTGCCAGTAGTATGAGCCAGGGCGGGTACGAGCAGTACTTC. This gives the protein CASSMSQGGYEQYF.

CDR3 protein: CAISDQGRNTEAFF. Written as DNA, the CDR3 is TGTGCCATCAGTGATCAGGGGCGAAACACTGAAGCTTTCTTT. V gene TRBV10-3 combines with J gene TRBJ1-1; possible D gene TRBD1, 6 bases. V lost 3 bases and J lost 2, with 10 bases in between. The CDR3 spans 14 residues. Germline V gene data show CDR1 as ENHRY and CDR2 as SYGVKD.

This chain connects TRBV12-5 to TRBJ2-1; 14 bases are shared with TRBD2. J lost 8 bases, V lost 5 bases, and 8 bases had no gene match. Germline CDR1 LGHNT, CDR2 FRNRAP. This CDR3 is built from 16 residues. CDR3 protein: CASGGTSGSLGDEQFF. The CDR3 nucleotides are TGTGCTAGTGGTGGGACTAGCGGGAGTTTGGGGGATGAGCAGTTCTTC.

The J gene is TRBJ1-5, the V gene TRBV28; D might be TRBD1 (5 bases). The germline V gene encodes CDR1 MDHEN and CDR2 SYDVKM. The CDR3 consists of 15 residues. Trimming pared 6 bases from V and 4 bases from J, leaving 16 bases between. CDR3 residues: CASRTETGLNQPQHF. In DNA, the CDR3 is TGTGCCAGCAGAACCGAAACAGGATTGAATCAGCCCCAGCATTTT.

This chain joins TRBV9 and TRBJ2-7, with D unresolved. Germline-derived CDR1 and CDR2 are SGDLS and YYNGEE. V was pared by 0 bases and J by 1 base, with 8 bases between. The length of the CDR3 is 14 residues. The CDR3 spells CASSVGQSSYEQYF. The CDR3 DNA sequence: TGTGCCAGCAGCGTAGGGCAGTCTTCCTACGAGCAGTACTTC.

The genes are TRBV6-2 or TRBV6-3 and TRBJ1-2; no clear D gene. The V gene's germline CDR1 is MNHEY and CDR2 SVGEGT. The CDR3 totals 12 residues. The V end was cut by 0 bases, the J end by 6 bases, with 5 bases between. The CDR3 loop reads CASSYSGNGYTF. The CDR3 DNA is TGTGCCAGCAGTTACTCAGGGAATGGCTACACCTTC.

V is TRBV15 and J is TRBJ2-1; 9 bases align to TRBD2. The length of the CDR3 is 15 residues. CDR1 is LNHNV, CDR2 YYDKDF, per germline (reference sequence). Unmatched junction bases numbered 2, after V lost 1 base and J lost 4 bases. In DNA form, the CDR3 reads TGTGCCACCAGCAGAGTAGCGGGAGCGTACAATGAGCAGTTCTTC. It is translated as CATSRVAGAYNEQFF.

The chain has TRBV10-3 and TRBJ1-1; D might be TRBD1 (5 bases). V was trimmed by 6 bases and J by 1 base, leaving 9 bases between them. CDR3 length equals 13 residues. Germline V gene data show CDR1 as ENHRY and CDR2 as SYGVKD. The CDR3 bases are TGTGCCATCAGGGACAAACCGAACACTGAAGCTTTCTTT. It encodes CAIRDKPNTEAFF.

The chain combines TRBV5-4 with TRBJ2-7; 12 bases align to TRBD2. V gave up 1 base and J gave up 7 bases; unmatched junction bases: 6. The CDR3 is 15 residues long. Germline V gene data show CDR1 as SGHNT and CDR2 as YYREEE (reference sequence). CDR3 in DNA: TGTGCCAGCAGCTTGAAACTAGCGGGAGGCCGGGAGCAGTACTTC. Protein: CASSLKLAGGREQYF.

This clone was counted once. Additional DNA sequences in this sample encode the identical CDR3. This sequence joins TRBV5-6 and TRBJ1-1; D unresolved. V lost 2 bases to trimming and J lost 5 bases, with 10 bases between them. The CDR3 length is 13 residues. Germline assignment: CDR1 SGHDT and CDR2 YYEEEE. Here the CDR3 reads CASSLGGGTEAFF. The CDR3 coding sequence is TGTGCCAGCAGCTTAGGTGGAGGGACTGAAGCTTTCTTT.

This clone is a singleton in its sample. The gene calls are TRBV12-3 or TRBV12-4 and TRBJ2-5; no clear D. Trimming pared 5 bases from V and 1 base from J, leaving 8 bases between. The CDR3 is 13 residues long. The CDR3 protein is CASSKQLQETQYF. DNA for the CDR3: TGTGCCAGCAGTAAACAACTCCAAGAGACCCAGTACTTC.

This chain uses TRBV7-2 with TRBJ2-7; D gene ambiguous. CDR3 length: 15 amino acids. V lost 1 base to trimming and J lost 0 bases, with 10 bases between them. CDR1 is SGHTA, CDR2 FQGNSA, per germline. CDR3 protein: CASSLGPDPSYEQYF. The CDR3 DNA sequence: TGTGCCAGCAGCTTAGGACCAGACCCCTCCTACGAGCAGTACTTC.

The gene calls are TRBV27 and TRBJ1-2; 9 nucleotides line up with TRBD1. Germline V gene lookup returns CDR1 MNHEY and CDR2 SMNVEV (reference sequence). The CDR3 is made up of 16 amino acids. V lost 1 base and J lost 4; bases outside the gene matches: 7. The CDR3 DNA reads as TGTGCCAGCAGTTTATTGGTGACAGGGGGAATCTATGGCTACACCTTC. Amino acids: CASSLLVTGGIYGYTF.

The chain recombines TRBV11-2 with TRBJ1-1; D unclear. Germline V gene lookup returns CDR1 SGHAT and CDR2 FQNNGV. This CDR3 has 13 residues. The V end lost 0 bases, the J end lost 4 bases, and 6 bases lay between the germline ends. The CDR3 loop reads CASSLEVGTEAFF. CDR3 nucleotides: TGTGCCAGCAGCTTAGAGGTGGGCACTGAAGCTTTCTTT.